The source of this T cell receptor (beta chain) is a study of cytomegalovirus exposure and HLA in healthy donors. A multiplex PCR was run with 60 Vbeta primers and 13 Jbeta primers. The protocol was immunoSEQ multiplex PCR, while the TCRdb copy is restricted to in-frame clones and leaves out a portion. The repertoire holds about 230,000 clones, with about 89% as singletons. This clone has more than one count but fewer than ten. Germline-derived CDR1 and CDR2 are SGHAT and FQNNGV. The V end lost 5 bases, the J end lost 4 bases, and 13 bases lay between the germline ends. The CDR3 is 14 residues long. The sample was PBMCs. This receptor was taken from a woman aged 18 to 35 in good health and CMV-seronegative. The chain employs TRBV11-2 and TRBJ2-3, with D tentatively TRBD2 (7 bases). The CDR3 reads CASSVGGPADTQYF. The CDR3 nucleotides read TGTGCCAGCAGCGTGGGGGGGCCCGCAGATACGCAGTATTTT.